The rows below give T cell receptor beta chains drawn from one sample of a study of blood T cell repertoires in COVID-19. TCRdb keeps only in-frame clones here, not all; method: immunoSEQ multiplex PCR. The table shows about 110,000 clones, with roughly 80% occurring only once. Sequenced sample: peripheral blood. The source of these receptors is a human donor in a cohort sampled during active or convalescent COVID-19. CDR3s include the opening cysteine and the closing phenylalanine or tryptophan.

V gene: TRBV24-1
J gene: TRBJ1-6
CDR3 protein: CATSETDLRPMTFNSYNSPLHF

V gene: TRBV6-6
J gene: TRBJ1-6
CDR3 protein: CASSFAQGPDSPLHF

V gene: TRBV5-1
J gene: TRBJ2-3
CDR3 protein: CASSVWTSGTDTQYF

V gene: TRBV18
J gene: TRBJ2-5
CDR3 protein: CASSPSLQETQYF

V gene: TRBV5-1
J gene: TRBJ2-2
CDR3 protein: CASSRPGLEGSGELFF

V gene: TRBV7-3
J gene: TRBJ2-1
CDR3 protein: CASSPLGSGGGGEQFF

V gene: TRBV14
J gene: TRBJ1-3
CDR3 protein: CASSQEGAELSGNTIYF

V gene: TRBV6-1
J gene: TRBJ2-1
CDR3 protein: CASSALTGNWLYNEQFF

V gene: TRBV5-1
J gene: TRBJ2-7
CDR3 protein: CASSLRGQPYEQYF

V gene: TRBV28
J gene: TRBJ1-4
CDR3 protein: CASSPREKLFF

V gene: TRBV11-2
J gene: TRBJ1-4
CDR3 protein: CASSPGDAGKLFF

V gene: TRBV3-1/TRBV3-2
J gene: TRBJ1-2
CDR3 protein: CASSHRQGYGYTF

V gene: TRBV4-1
J gene: TRBJ2-3
CDR3 protein: CASSQDHRGLADTQYF

V gene: TRBV11-2
J gene: TRBJ1-2
CDR3 protein: CASSSSGQGGYGYTF

V gene: TRBV12-3/TRBV12-4
J gene: TRBJ1-2
CDR3 protein: CASRTGGGYGYTF

V gene: TRBV24-1
J gene: TRBJ1-3
CDR3 protein: CATSDGSGNTIYF

V gene: TRBV7-9
J gene: TRBJ2-3
CDR3 protein: CASSPKPGLYLGDTQYF

V gene: TRBV11-1
J gene: TRBJ2-7
CDR3 protein: CASSPVTGMAGQYF

V gene: TRBV24-1
J gene: TRBJ2-2
CDR3 protein: CATSDTGRAGELFF

V gene: TRBV5-5
J gene: TRBJ1-2
CDR3 protein: CASRDRGREYGYTF

V gene: TRBV6-1
J gene: TRBJ2-3
CDR3 protein: CASSDSGSTDTQYF

V gene: TRBV4-3
J gene: TRBJ2-2
CDR3 protein: CASSQLIGTLNTGELFF

V gene: TRBV7-9
J gene: TRBJ2-1
CDR3 protein: CASSLGPFNEQFF

V gene: TRBV27
J gene: TRBJ2-7
CDR3 protein: CASSLGHTQIEQYF

V gene: TRBV10-3
J gene: TRBJ1-4
CDR3 protein: CAISSGQGGEKLFF

V gene: TRBV27
J gene: TRBJ1-4
CDR3 protein: CASRQNRGLMNEKLFF

V gene: TRBV9
J gene: TRBJ2-3
CDR3 protein: CASSAQITTGHITDTQYF

V gene: TRBV2
J gene: TRBJ2-3
CDR3 protein: CASIKTEAGDTQYF

V gene: TRBV28
J gene: TRBJ2-2
CDR3 protein: CASEGNTGELFF

V gene: TRBV27
J gene: TRBJ2-6
CDR3 protein: CASATTVRDGLTF

V gene: TRBV4-3
J gene: TRBJ2-2
CDR3 protein: CASSQAPGTTGELFF

V gene: TRBV5-6
J gene: TRBJ2-1
CDR3 protein: CASSLGTSAYNEQFF

V gene: TRBV2
J gene: TRBJ2-3
CDR3 protein: CASSDPRQPIPGGRF

V gene: TRBV3-1/TRBV3-2
J gene: TRBJ2-1
CDR3 protein: CASSQISPGLVYNEQFF

V gene: TRBV19
J gene: TRBJ1-4
CDR3 protein: CASSRHDSSNEKLFF

V gene: TRBV3-1/TRBV3-2
J gene: TRBJ1-2
CDR3 protein: CASSQVTASSNYGYTF

V gene: TRBV11-3
J gene: TRBJ2-3
CDR3 protein: CASSLGGLTDTQYF

V gene: TRBV19
J gene: TRBJ2-3
CDR3 protein: CASRPRRGITDTQYF

V gene: TRBV4-1
J gene: TRBJ1-2
CDR3 protein: CASSQATGTEYGYTF

V gene: TRBV15
J gene: TRBJ2-3
CDR3 protein: CATSSADLGDTQYF

V gene: TRBV18
J gene: TRBJ2-2
CDR3 protein: CASSRGQGTTGELFF

V gene: TRBV7-2
J gene: TRBJ2-5
CDR3 protein: CASSFKRGETQYF

V gene: TRBV7-8
J gene: TRBJ1-5
CDR3 protein: CASRRDRGQEPQHF

V gene: TRBV28
J gene: TRBJ1-5
CDR3 protein: CASSEAGGRNQPQHF

V gene: TRBV7-9
J gene: TRBJ1-2
CDR3 protein: CASSLSGQNYGYTF

V gene: TRBV7-9
J gene: TRBJ1-2
CDR3 protein: CASSLVPGGSANYGYTF

V gene: TRBV27
J gene: TRBJ1-5
CDR3 protein: CASSPGRGDQPQHF

V gene: TRBV6-6
J gene: TRBJ1-1
CDR3 protein: CASRSTGGPTEAFF

V gene: TRBV28
J gene: TRBJ2-5
CDR3 protein: CASPAAGTGDQETQYF

V gene: TRBV29-1
J gene: TRBJ2-3
CDR3 protein: CSVTFPTGTDTQYF